This TCR beta chain stems from a study of T cells in tuberculosis. Overall study: CD1B tetramers identified T cells specific for mycobacterial lipid GMM.

Assay used: immunoSEQ multiplex PCR; TCRdb lists only in-frame clones, some missing. The sample shows 55,000 to 65,000 clones, 81% of them seen only once. Cells were sorted from thawed PBMC rested overnight and stained with GMM-loaded CD1B tetramer, viability dye and anti-CD3. The CD1B tetramers carried C32 glucose monomycolate purified from Rhodococcus equi. PBMC for tetramer sorting were first depleted of CD14-expressing monocytes. Each donor contributed roughly 100,000 sorted tetramer-negative cells. This receptor was identified in an adult woman with latent tuberculosis. What was sequenced was CD1b-GMM tetramer-negative cells sorted from PBMCs.

CDR3 sequence reads: CASSMAGGDTQYF. CDR3 DNA: TGTGCCAGTAGTATGGCGGGGGGAGATACGCAGTATTTT. This rearrangement joins TRBV19 to TRBJ2-3; 8 nucleotides align to TRBD2. V lost 3 bases and J lost 5; bases outside the gene matches: 1. This CDR3 is built from 13 residues. CDR1 LNHDA and CDR2 SQIVND come from the germline V gene (reference sequence).